Listed below are T cell receptor beta chains from one sample, sequenced in a study of blood T cell repertoires in COVID-19. The data were produced by immunoSEQ multiplex PCR, yet TCRdb's version contains in-frame clones alone and is incomplete. The repertoire consists of about 200,000 clones, with about four fifths occurring once and the leading ten covering approximately 8%. Sequencing was carried out using peripheral blood. These receptors originate from a woman aged 55-70 years with COVID-19, enrolled during active disease. Each CDR3 is given with its conserved first and last residue. A D gene is named only where the DNA matches it firmly. Not every row has a clone size; where given, it reads once, few, many or a size class.

d_gene: TRBD2
abundance: NA
j_gene: TRBJ2-5
v_gene: TRBV5-1
CDR3aa: CASSSGLAGGPSETQYF
CDR3nt: TGCGCCAGCAGCTCGGGACTAGCGGGAGGGCCTTCAGAGACCCAGTACTTC

d_gene: TRBD2
abundance: NA
j_gene: TRBJ2-1
v_gene: TRBV19
CDR3aa: CASSIGTSGNLHNEQFF
CDR3nt: TGTGCCAGTAGTATAGGCACTAGCGGAAACCTACACAATGAGCAGTTCTTC

d_gene: NA
abundance: NA
j_gene: TRBJ1-5
v_gene: TRBV24-1
CDR3aa: CATSDARAGQPQHF
CDR3nt: TGTGCCACCAGTGACGCCAGGGCTGGGCAGCCCCAGCATTTT

d_gene: NA
abundance: NA
j_gene: TRBJ2-1
v_gene: TRBV10-3
CDR3aa: CAINVRGGRYNEQFF
CDR3nt: TGTGCCATCAATGTGAGGGGGGGCAGGTACAATGAGCAGTTCTTC

d_gene: TRBD2
abundance: NA
j_gene: TRBJ2-3
v_gene: TRBV13
CDR3aa: CASSSGGSDTQYF
CDR3nt: TGTGCCAGCAGCTCGGGGGGTTCAGATACGCAGTATTTT

d_gene: NA
abundance: few
j_gene: TRBJ1-1
v_gene: TRBV19
CDR3aa: CASTHKTGRVTEAFF
CDR3nt: TGTGCCAGTACCCACAAAACAGGGCGGGTCACTGAAGCTTTCTTT

d_gene: NA
abundance: NA
j_gene: TRBJ1-2
v_gene: TRBV19
CDR3aa: CASSIQGLQRGYTF
CDR3nt: TGTGCCAGTAGTATTCAGGGCCTTCAGAGAGGCTACACCTTC

d_gene: TRBD2
abundance: NA
j_gene: TRBJ2-5
v_gene: TRBV3-1/TRBV3-2
CDR3aa: CASSHTGLAGGQETQYF
CDR3nt: TGTGCCAGCAGCCACACGGGACTAGCGGGGGGCCAAGAGACCCAGTACTTC

d_gene: TRBD1
abundance: NA
j_gene: TRBJ2-1
v_gene: TRBV15
CDR3aa: CATRRRDRRNEQFF
CDR3nt: TGTGCCACCCGGCGCCGGGACAGAAGAAATGAGCAGTTCTTC

d_gene: NA
abundance: NA
j_gene: TRBJ1-3
v_gene: TRBV7-2
CDR3aa: CASSLGGRGGNTIYF
CDR3nt: TGTGCCAGCAGCTTAGGAGGCAGGGGTGGAAACACCATATATTTT

d_gene: TRBD2
abundance: NA
j_gene: TRBJ2-3
v_gene: TRBV19
CDR3aa: CASSINGAGGDTQYF
CDR3nt: TGTGCCAGTAGTATAAATGGAGCGGGGGGAGATACGCAGTATTTT

d_gene: TRBD1
abundance: NA
j_gene: TRBJ2-7
v_gene: TRBV10-1
CDR3aa: CASSESPGQGITYEQYF
CDR3nt: TGCGCCAGCAGTGAGTCCCCCGGACAGGGAATTACCTACGAGCAGTACTTC

d_gene: NA
abundance: once
j_gene: TRBJ2-3
v_gene: TRBV2
CDR3aa: CARGEASETDTQYF
CDR3nt: TGTGCCAGGGGGGAGGCTAGCGAGACAGATACGCAGTATTTT

d_gene: TRBD1
abundance: few
j_gene: TRBJ1-3
v_gene: TRBV7-9
CDR3aa: CASSFPGQGVGNTIYF
CDR3nt: TGTGCCAGCAGCTTCCCGGGACAGGGAGTTGGAAACACCATATATTTT

d_gene: NA
abundance: NA
j_gene: TRBJ1-6
v_gene: TRBV9
CDR3aa: CASSTTGSNSPLHF
CDR3nt: TGTGCCAGCAGCACGACAGGTTCCAATTCACCCCTCCACTTT

d_gene: NA
abundance: few
j_gene: TRBJ2-4
v_gene: TRBV3-1/TRBV3-2
CDR3aa: CASSPGRPGIQYF
CDR3nt: TGTGCCAGCAGCCCTGGAAGGCCGGGCATTCAGTACTTC